This T cell receptor (beta chain) derives from a study of Tregs in tolerant kidney transplant recipients. Overall study: Related graft donors supplied nonmyeloablative bone marrow transplants, and mixed chimerism was transient. Study results and limitations: No direct test of biological reproducibility was done here. Changing PCR primers prevented nucleotide comparison between some patients' samples. Donor-specific Treg expansion exceeded global Treg expansion in tolerant patients, suggesting antigen drive.

The CDR3 length is 17 residues. Concerning this clone: Antigen unknown.

TCRdb's table, derived via immunoSEQ multiplex PCR, lists solely in-frame clones and lacks some. This table has 100,000 to 130,000 clones, 90% appearing once. Sequenced here: CD4+ T cells from blood, sampled before the transplant. The rearrangement joins TRBV1 to TRBJ2-3; the table's D call, TRBD2, was not checked against the DNA. TRBV1 is assigned pseudogene status. This TCR was recovered from a human donor who received a combined kidney and bone marrow transplant. As DNA, the CDR3 is TGCACCAGCAGCCAAGACCCACTAGCGGGAGACACAGATACGCAGTATTTT. It encodes CTSSQDPLAGDTDTQYF.